The clone carrying this TCR beta chain was picked up a small number of times. Its target is not known. This entry belongs to a study of identical twins. Notes on the study in general: Analyses based on zero insertions could be partly confounded by invariant MAIT and iNKT cells. Excess sharing by twins proved weaker in beta out-of-frame sequences.

Through template switching, a universal primer site was introduced, and the cDNA contained unique molecular identifiers. TCRdb fed the 5' RACE reads into MiXCR, producing one record per CDR3 protein. Of about 890,000 distinct CDR3 sequences listed, roughly 12% are singletons. This same sample was also part of a study on yellow fever vaccine responses in identical twins.

The sequence was obtained from a woman aged 18-29 years in good health. The specimen sequenced was PBMCs.

CDR3 DNA: TGTGCCAGTAAGGACAGTCTAGCCAAAAACATTCAGTACTTC. This encodes CASKDSLAKNIQYF. The rearrangement uses TRBV19 and TRBJ2-4; TRBD1 is a possible D gene (6 bases). V lost 7 bases to trimming and J lost 0 bases, with 10 bases between them. The CDR3 runs to 14 residues. Looked up from germline, CDR1 is LNHDA and CDR2 is SQIVND (reference sequence).